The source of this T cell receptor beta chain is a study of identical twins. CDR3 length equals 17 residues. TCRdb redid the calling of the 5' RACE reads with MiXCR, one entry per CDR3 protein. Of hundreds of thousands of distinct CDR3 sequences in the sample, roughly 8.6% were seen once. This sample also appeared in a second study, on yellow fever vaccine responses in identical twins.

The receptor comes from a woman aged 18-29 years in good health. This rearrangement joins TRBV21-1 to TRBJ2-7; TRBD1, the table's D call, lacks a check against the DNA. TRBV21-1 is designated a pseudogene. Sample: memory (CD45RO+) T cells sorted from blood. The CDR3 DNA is TGTGCCAGCAGCCCCCAGCGCGGAGACAGCCACTCCTACGAGCAGTACTTC. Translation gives CASSPQRGDSHSYEQYF.